This T cell receptor (beta chain) derives from a study of shared clonotypes between healthy human individuals. CDR3 length: 18 amino acids. The germline V gene has CDR1 MNHNS and CDR2 SASEGT. V was clipped by 2 bases and J by 2 bases; unmatched bases: 12. Sequencing of unsorted PBMC DNA was carried out using ten immunoSEQ deep assay plates. Sequencing was performed with immunoSEQ multiplex PCR; in TCRdb, only in-frame clones are kept and a portion is missing. The sample includes approximately 470,000 clones, 60% to 80% of them seen just once. This TCR came from a woman between 40 and 55 years old in good health. Some clones in this sample may be carry-over from other donors' samples. J is TRBJ2-7 and V is TRBV6-1, with 10 positions matching TRBD2. The sample consisted of PBMCs. The CDR3: CASSERMGGTSETYEQYF. The CDR3 nucleotides read TGTGCCAGCAGTGAAAGGATGGGAGGGACTAGCGAGACCTACGAGCAGTACTTC.